This T cell receptor (beta chain) was profiled in a study of blood T cell repertoires in COVID-19. Study information: Samples taken during acute and convalescent COVID-19 were collected in the United States, Italy and Spain.

Assay used: immunoSEQ multiplex PCR; TCRdb lists only in-frame clones, some missing. The sample records around 190,000 clones, 86% being singletons. V lost 5 bases to trimming and J lost 4 bases; unmatched junction nucleotides: 8. The CDR3 spans 16 residues. CDR1 is LNHDA, CDR2 SQIVND, per germline (reference sequence). The receptor was derived from a man between 65 and 79 years old with active or convalescent COVID-19. This chain uses TRBV19 with TRBJ2-6; 7 nucleotides line up with TRBD1. The sequencing input was peripheral blood. The CDR3 here is CASSDQGVSGANVLTF. CDR3 DNA: TGTGCCAGTAGTGACCAGGGGGTATCGGGGGCCAACGTCCTGACTTTC. Complete variable domain (other parts from reference TRBV19 and TRBJ2-6): DGGITQSPKYLFRKEGQNVTLSCEQNLNHDAMYWYRQDPGQGLRLIYYSQIVNDFQKGDIAEGYSVSREKKESFPLTVTSAQKNPTAFYLCASSDQGVSGANVLTFGAGSRLTVL.